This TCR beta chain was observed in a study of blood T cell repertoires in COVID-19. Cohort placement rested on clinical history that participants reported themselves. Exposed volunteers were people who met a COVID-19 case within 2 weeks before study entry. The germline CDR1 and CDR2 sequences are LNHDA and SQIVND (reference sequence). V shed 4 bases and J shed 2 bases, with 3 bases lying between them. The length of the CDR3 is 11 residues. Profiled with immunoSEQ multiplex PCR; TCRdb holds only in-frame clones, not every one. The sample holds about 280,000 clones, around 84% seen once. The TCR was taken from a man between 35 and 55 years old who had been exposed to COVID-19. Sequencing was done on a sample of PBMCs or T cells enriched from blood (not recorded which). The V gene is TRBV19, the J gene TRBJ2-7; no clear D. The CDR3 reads CASSNTYEQYF. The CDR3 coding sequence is TGTGCCAGTAGTAACACCTACGAGCAGTACTTC.